Below are 10 T cell receptor beta chains sequenced from a single sample in a study of T cell changes during pregnancy in multiple sclerosis. Assay: immunoSEQ multiplex PCR; the TCRdb copy retains only in-frame clones and omits some. The table records tens of thousands of clones, around nine tenths of them present only once. Here the sequenced sample was CD4+ T cells from peripheral blood mononuclear cells, taken before pregnancy. Source of these receptors: a female donor with multiple sclerosis, enrolled in a pregnancy study.

The chain couples TRBV7-6 to TRBJ1-2; D uncertain. V dropped 0 bases and J dropped 6 bases, with 11 bases sitting between them. The CDR3 is made up of 14 amino acids. CDR1 is SGHVS, CDR2 FNYEAQ, per germline. CDR3: CASSLAPGSDGYTF. Written as DNA, the CDR3 is TGTGCCAGCAGCTTAGCCCCGGGTTCAGATGGCTACACCTTC.

The chain carries TRBV28 and TRBJ1-5; weak D call: TRBD1 (6 bases). This CDR3 contains 16 residues. V dropped 4 bases and J dropped 6 bases, with 19 bases sitting between them. Germline V CDR1 and CDR2: MDHEN, SYDVKM. The CDR3 sequence: CASSSPGRGASQPQHF. CDR3 nucleotide sequence: TGTGCCAGCAGTTCTCCTGGCCGGGGGGCTTCTCAGCCCCAGCATTTT.

In this sample, this clone turned up once. The V gene is TRBV19, the J gene TRBJ2-7, with D tentatively TRBD1 (5 bases). CDR3 length: 15 residues. CDR1 LNHDA and CDR2 SQIVND come from the germline V gene (reference sequence). The V and J ends lost 4 bases and 1 base respectively, with 14 bases between them. As DNA, the CDR3 is TGTGCCAGTAGTACCTCAGTTGGGGCATCCTACGAGCAGTACTTC. Protein: CASSTSVGASYEQYF.

This clone appeared a single time. The V call is TRBV21-1, the J call TRBJ2-1; no DNA check was done on the table's D call, TRBD2. TRBV21-1 is described as a pseudogene. This CDR3 region has 15 residues. The DNA for the CDR3 is TGTGCCAGCACGGCAGGCGGGAGGTTTCGTTGTGAGCAGTTCTTC. It yields the protein CASTAGGRFRCEQFF.

This sequence joins TRBV5-4 and TRBJ1-2, with a possible D match to TRBD1 (5 bases). The CDR3 extends over 15 amino acids. Germline V gene lookup returns CDR1 SGHNT and CDR2 YYREEE (reference sequence). The V gene lost 4 bases and the J gene lost 8 bases, with 21 bases spanning the gap. This CDR3 is CASSDIYQTGRGYTF. The CDR3, as DNA: TGTGCCAGCAGCGACATTTACCAAACAGGTCGCGGCTACACCTTC.

The chain couples TRBV11-2 to TRBJ2-7; a possible D gene is TRBD2 (7 bases). The CDR3 length is 15 residues. Per germline, CDR1 SGHAT and CDR2 FQNNGV. Trimming took 7 bases from V and 3 from J, leaving 19 bases between them. CDR3: CASTPRGGLDYEQYF. Written as DNA, the CDR3 is TGTGCCAGCACCCCTAGGGGGGGATTAGACTACGAGCAGTACTTC. The variable domain in full, completed from reference TRBV11-2 and TRBJ2-7, reads EAGVAQSPRYKIIEKRQSVAFWCNPISGHATLYWYQQILGQGPKLLIQFQNNGVVDDSQLPKDRFSAERLKGVDSTLKIQPAKLEDSAVYLCASTPRGGLDYEQYFGPGTRLTVT.

The chain combines TRBV5-5 with TRBJ2-1; D remains ambiguous. Trimming cost V 1 base and J 0 bases, with 11 bases left between them. The CDR3 sequence is 16 residues long. CDR1 is SGHKS and CDR2 is YYEKEE in the germline V gene (reference sequence). The CDR3, as DNA: TGTGCCAGCAGCTTGTGGCCAGGAAGCTCCTACAATGAGCAGTTCTTC. The encoded protein is CASSLWPGSSYNEQFF.

The V gene is TRBV11-3, the J gene TRBJ2-3; TRBD2 matches at 11 bases. V lost 5 bases to trimming and J lost 2 bases; unmatched junction nucleotides: 6. The germline gives CDR1 SGHNT, CDR2 YENEEA. There are 16 residues in the CDR3. This CDR3 reads CASSLSGRAVTDTQYF. DNA for the CDR3: TGTGCCAGCAGCCTTAGCGGGAGGGCGGTCACAGATACGCAGTATTTT.

This clone was seen once. This sequence joins TRBV28 and TRBJ1-5; possibly TRBD1 for D (5 bases). CDR3 length equals 15 residues. Germline V gene sequence: CDR1 MDHEN, CDR2 SYDVKM. V was shortened by 2 bases and J by 6 bases, with 14 bases between the two germline ends. For the CDR3, the DNA is TGTGCCAGCAGTTTAGCGGGGGTGGTTTTTCAGCCCCAGCATTTT. Protein: CASSLAGVVFQPQHF.

The rearrangement joins TRBV11-3 to TRBJ2-1, with 10 bases fitting TRBD2. CDR1 is SGHNT, CDR2 YENEEA, per germline. V lost 0 bases to trimming and J lost 8 bases; unmatched junction nucleotides: 7. The CDR3 is 16 amino acids. The CDR3 coding sequence is TGTGCCAGCAGCTTAGACTCAGCGGGAGGGACCCATGAGCAGTTCTTC. This gives the protein CASSLDSAGGTHEQFF.